These 7 T cell receptor beta chains were sequenced from one sample in a study of Graves' ophthalmopathy and Graves' hyperthyroidism. The TCR beta CDR3 regions underwent amplification from RNA transcripts. Investigators did first-round RT-PCR with HTBI primers, then second-round multiplex PCR. TCRdb reprocessed the multiplex PCR reads with MiXCR, giving one entry per CDR3 protein. Of 650,000 to 900,000 distinct CDR3 sequences detected, about 44% appear once; the ten largest clones hold 40% to 55%. Sequencing input: peripheral blood. These receptors originate from an adult man with Graves' ophthalmopathy.

On this clonotype itself: A much larger clone sits a single nucleotide away, making a read error possible. The V and J genes are TRBV7-3 and TRBJ1-2, with D possibly being TRBD1 (6 bases). The germline V and J ends were trimmed by 2 bases and 4 bases, with 11 bases remaining between them. Germline V lookup: CDR1 SGHTA, CDR2 FQGTGA. The CDR3 loop spans 14 amino acids. The CDR3 bases are TGTGCCAGCAGCTTAGCTGGGGGCCTCTATGGCTACACCTTC. This encodes CASSLAGGLYGYTF.

The V call is TRBV7-9, the J call TRBJ1-6; tentatively, D is TRBD1 (5 bases). Germline-derived CDR1 and CDR2 are SEHNR and FQNEAQ (reference sequence). The CDR3 loop spans 14 amino acids. V lost 5 bases, J lost 11 bases, and 16 bases lay in between. The CDR3 DNA is TGTGCCAGCAGCCTGGGGACCGCTATGACACCCCTCCACTTT. Amino acid sequence: CASSLGTAMTPLHF. Complete variable domain (other parts from reference TRBV7-9 and TRBJ1-6): DTGVSQNPRHKITKRGQNVTFRCDPISEHNRLYWYRQTLGQGPEFLTYFQNEAQLEKSRLLSDRFSAERPKGSFSTLEIQRTEQGDSAMYLCASSLGTAMTPLHFGNGTRLTVT.

This clonotype was picked up one time. This chain links TRBV10-3 with TRBJ2-6; weak D call: TRBD1 (6 bases). This CDR3 is built from 13 residues. The germline V gene has CDR1 ENHRY and CDR2 SYGVKD. Written as DNA, the CDR3 is TGTCCCACTAGGGGGTCTGGGGCCAACGTCCTGACTTTC. Amino acids: CPTRGSGANVLTF.

This clonotype was detected many times. The CDR3 is CASSSGEQETQYF. Written as DNA, the CDR3 is TGTGCCAGCAGCTCGGGGGAGCAGGAGACCCAGTACTTC. This rearrangement joins TRBV7-7 to TRBJ2-5, with D possibly being TRBD2 (6 bases). Germline V CDR1 and CDR2: SSHAT, FNYEAQ (reference sequence). The CDR3 contains 13 residues. The ends were cut back, 4 bases at V and 5 bases at J, with 11 bases in the middle.

In its sample, this clonotype was seen a few times. V usage is TRBV5-6 and J usage is TRBJ1-6; unclear D gene. Germline-derived CDR1 and CDR2 are SGHDT and YYEEEE. The CDR3 is 17 residues long. The V end was cut by 4 bases, the J end by 7 bases, with 21 bases between. The CDR3 sequence is CASSPRIAQGRNSPLHF. Here the CDR3 DNA reads TGTGCCAGCAGCCCACGAATCGCCCAAGGAAGGAATTCACCCCTCCACTTT.

V is TRBV7-2 and J is TRBJ2-5; 10 positions match TRBD2. Germline assignment: CDR1 SGHTA and CDR2 FQGNSA. V was pared by 5 bases and J by 5 bases, with 17 bases of the junction left unmatched. The CDR3 spans 18 residues. CDR3 sequence (DNA): TGTGCCAGCAGCCAAAAAGGACCAGGGACTAGCGTGGGGGAGACCCAGTACTTC. Its translation is CASSQKGPGTSVGETQYF.

The V call is TRBV5-1, the J call TRBJ1-1; D is ambiguous. The CDR3 sequence is 16 residues long. Germline loops: CDR1 SGHRS, CDR2 YFSETQ. Trimming removed 0 bases at V and 6 bases at J, with 18 bases between. CDR3 DNA sequence: TGCGCCAGCAGCTTGGACAATCGGGCCCTAGGCGCTGAAGCTTTCTTT. Translation: CASSLDNRALGAEAFF.